This T cell receptor beta chain was captured in a study of Ad26.COV2.S vaccination and SARS-CoV-2 variants. Assay: immunoSEQ multiplex PCR; the TCRdb copy retains only in-frame clones and omits some. The sample lists some 640,000 clones; roughly 90% were seen once. Treatment: around 19 received Ad26.COV2.S at low or high dose, single or two shots; about 5 received placebo; per-sample allocation not given. Repertoires come from day 63 after the first vaccine or placebo injection. V dropped 5 bases and J dropped 8; count of bases not matched to a gene: 2. This CDR3 has 13 residues. Per germline, CDR1 LNHDA and CDR2 SQIVND (reference sequence).

This chain links TRBV19 with TRBJ2-1; TRBD2 agrees at 11 bases. Sequencing used peripheral blood, obtained in a trial of Ad26.COV2.S vaccine versus placebo. The TCR was taken from a person aged 18-60 years who received the Ad26.COV2.S COVID-19 vaccine or a placebo. The CDR3 loop reads CASSATSGDEQFF. For the CDR3, the DNA is TGTGCCAGTAGTGCGACTAGCGGGGATGAGCAGTTCTTC.